Listed below are T cell receptor beta chains from one sample, sequenced in a study of T cell responses to AZD1222 COVID-19 vaccine. Data came from immunoSEQ multiplex PCR; TCRdb stores just in-frame clones and leaves some out. This table has 90,000 to 95,000 clones, 85% to 90% appearing once. Material: peripheral blood, obtained on day 0 of AZD1222 vaccination. These receptors were collected from an adult in good health. The CDR3 runs from the conserved cysteine through the conserved F or W. Each record gives: clone size, V gene, J gene, D gene, CDR3 protein, CDR3 DNA. D genes are given only for firm matches. Expanded clones are given a class, and other clones once, few, many or no size at all.

>NA|TRBV30|TRBJ1-2|NA
CAWSASGRSEGYTF
TGTGCCTGGAGTGCGTCGGGGCGGTCAGAAGGCTACACCTTC
>NA|TRBV3-1/TRBV3-2|TRBJ2-7|NA
CASSQEPLSSYEQYF
TGTGCCAGCAGCCAAGAACCTTTGAGCTCCTACGAGCAGTACTTC
>NA|TRBV27|TRBJ2-7|TRBD2
CASKRLAGGSYEQYF
TGTGCCAGCAAAAGACTAGCGGGAGGGTCCTACGAGCAGTACTTC
>NA|TRBV7-2|TRBJ2-7|TRBD1
CASSLSPGQGYEQYF
TGTGCCAGCAGCTTATCACCGGGACAGGGCTACGAGCAGTACTTC
>NA|TRBV5-1|TRBJ2-3|TRBD2
CASRGGGARNTDTQYF
TGCGCCAGCCGGGGCGGGGGGGCTCGGAACACAGATACGCAGTATTTT
>NA|TRBV27|TRBJ2-7|TRBD2
CASSLERAGGLPREQYF
TGTGCCAGCAGTTTAGAAAGGGCGGGAGGCCTCCCCCGCGAGCAGTACTTC
>NA|TRBV2|TRBJ1-2|TRBD1
CASRPGQGADYGYTF
TGTGCCAGCAGGCCCGGACAGGGGGCCGATTATGGCTACACCTTC
>NA|TRBV5-1|TRBJ1-6|NA
CASSWLGDNNSPLHF
TGCGCCAGCAGCTGGTTGGGGGACAATAATTCACCCCTCCACTTT
>NA|TRBV10-2|TRBJ1-2|TRBD1
CASSRTGDGYTF
TGCGCCAGCAGTAGGACAGGGGATGGCTACACCTTC
>NA|TRBV2|TRBJ1-4|NA
CASKGDREKLFF
TGTGCCAGCAAGGGGGATCGTGAAAAACTGTTTTTT
>medium-sized|TRBV27|TRBJ2-7|TRBD2
CASSGETSGTYEQYF
TGTGCCAGCAGTGGAGAGACTAGCGGAACCTACGAGCAGTACTTC
>NA|TRBV30|TRBJ1-1|NA
CAWSRNTEAFF
TGTGCCTGGAGTAGAAACACTGAAGCTTTCTTT
>NA|TRBV5-1|TRBJ2-5|NA
CASSTGTVKETQYF
TGCGCCAGCAGCACCGGGACGGTCAAAGAGACCCAGTACTTC
>NA|TRBV5-4|TRBJ2-3|NA
CASSRDRASGSTDTQYF
TGTGCCAGCAGCCGGGACAGGGCTAGCGGGAGCACAGATACGCAGTATTTT
>few|TRBV12-3/TRBV12-4|TRBJ1-5|NA
CASSRTSNQPQHF
TGTGCCAGCAGTCGGACAAGCAATCAGCCCCAGCATTTT
>NA|TRBV6-5|TRBJ1-2|NA
CASNRIAGYGYTF
TGTGCCAGCAATCGGATTGCGGGGTATGGCTACACCTTC
>NA|TRBV11-2|TRBJ2-2|NA
CASSLVAATGELFF
TGTGCCAGCAGCTTAGTGGCAGCCACTGGGGAGCTGTTTTTT
>NA|TRBV7-3|TRBJ2-5|NA
CASSLNGLAETQYF
TGTGCCAGCAGCTTAAACGGGCTGGCGGAGACCCAGTACTTC
>NA|TRBV6-5|TRBJ1-1|NA
CASTGRGDTEAFF
TGTGCCAGCACGGGCCGGGGAGACACTGAAGCTTTCTTT
>NA|TRBV5-6|TRBJ2-1|TRBD1
CASSLWGQGANEQFF
TGTGCCAGCAGCTTGTGGGGACAGGGGGCGAATGAGCAGTTCTTC
>NA|TRBV2|TRBJ1-2|NA
CAGARDTPNYGYTF
TGTGCCGGCGCCCGGGACACTCCTAACTATGGCTACACCTTC
>NA|TRBV5-1|TRBJ2-2|NA
CASHQGQANTGELFF
TGCGCCAGCCACCAGGGACAAGCGAACACCGGGGAGCTGTTTTTT
>NA|TRBV6-6|TRBJ1-2|NA
CASSYPGTEYGYTF
TGTGCCAGCAGTTACCCCGGGACGGAATATGGCTACACCTTC
>NA|TRBV6-5|TRBJ2-5|TRBD1
CASSLGTAETQYF
TGTGCCAGCAGCCTCGGGACAGCAGAGACCCAGTACTTC
>NA|TRBV5-1|TRBJ1-4|TRBD1
CASSQVGQGNLPTNEKLFF
TGCGCCAGCAGCCAGGTGGGACAGGGTAACTTACCAACTAATGAAAAACTGTTTTTT
>NA|TRBV19|TRBJ1-1|NA
CASSEGSNTEAFF
TGTGCCAGTAGCGAGGGCTCGAACACTGAAGCTTTCTTT
>NA|TRBV19|TRBJ1-2|NA
CASSTVGGYTF
TGTGCCAGTAGTACAGTAGGTGGCTACACCTTC
>NA|TRBV7-2|TRBJ2-1|TRBD2
CASSPLAGGLYNEQFF
TGTGCCAGCAGCCCTCTAGCGGGAGGGCTTTACAATGAGCAGTTCTTC
>NA|TRBV9|TRBJ1-2|NA
CASSADSIFPYGYTF
TGTGCCAGCAGCGCTGACAGTATATTTCCCTATGGCTACACCTTC
>NA|TRBV30|TRBJ2-7|TRBD1
CAWSVRGQEYF
TGTGCCTGGAGTGTTAGGGGACAGGAGTACTTC
>NA|TRBV2|TRBJ1-2|NA
CASVRDGLGYTF
TGTGCCAGCGTCCGGGATGGATTAGGCTACACCTTC
>NA|TRBV11-3|TRBJ2-1|NA
CASSLGGQNVYNEQFF
TGTGCCAGCAGCCTTGGAGGACAGAATGTTTACAATGAGCAGTTCTTC
>NA|TRBV7-9|TRBJ1-3|NA
CASTAQGNAGNTIYF
TGTGCCAGCACCGCCCAGGGTAACGCTGGAAACACCATATATTTT
>once|TRBV6-1|TRBJ2-7|NA
CASSEAIQKVYEQYF
TGTGCCAGCAGTGAAGCTATCCAGAAGGTCTACGAGCAGTACTTC
>NA|TRBV7-2|TRBJ2-1|TRBD1
CASSPQGVGEQFF
TGTGCCAGCAGCCCCCAGGGGGTCGGGGAGCAGTTCTTC
>few|TRBV7-3|TRBJ2-2|TRBD2
CASSSTSGGELFF
TGTGCCAGCAGCTCCACTAGCGGCGGGGAGCTGTTTTTT
>NA|TRBV7-9|TRBJ1-5|NA
CASSRQTNQPQHF
TGTGCCAGCAGCCGACAGACTAATCAGCCCCAGCATTTT
>NA|TRBV5-6|TRBJ1-1|NA
CASSFRTTEAFF
TGTGCCAGCAGCTTCCGAACCACTGAAGCTTTCTTT
>NA|TRBV30|TRBJ1-2|TRBD1
CAWSVPSETGDYGYTF
TGTGCCTGGAGTGTACCGTCGGAGACAGGGGATTATGGCTACACCTTC
>NA|TRBV24-1|TRBJ1-3|NA
CATHGTPGNTIYF
TGTGCCACCCACGGGACACCCGGAAACACCATATATTTT
>NA|TRBV3-1/TRBV3-2|TRBJ1-2|NA
CASSHRAYGSENYGYTF
TGTGCCAGCAGCCACCGAGCGTACGGGTCCGAGAACTATGGCTACACCTTC
>NA|TRBV28|TRBJ2-7|TRBD2
CASSPLGSGRSHEQYF
TGTGCCAGCAGTCCCCTCGGGAGCGGGAGGTCCCACGAGCAGTACTTC
>NA|TRBV20-1|TRBJ2-7|NA
CSAMDSYEQYF
TGCAGTGCTATGGACAGCTACGAGCAGTACTTC
>once|TRBV5-6|TRBJ1-3|TRBD1
CASSLKTGAPSGNTIYF
TGTGCCAGCAGCTTAAAAACAGGGGCACCCTCTGGAAACACCATATATTTT
>NA|TRBV3-1/TRBV3-2|TRBJ2-1|TRBD1
CASSQGRFPVSTGENEQFF
TGTGCCAGCAGCCAAGGAAGGTTTCCGGTTTCGACAGGGGAAAATGAGCAGTTCTTC
>NA|TRBV18|TRBJ1-5|NA
CASSLDRNSNQPQHF
TGTGCCAGCTCCCTCGACAGGAATAGCAATCAGCCCCAGCATTTT
>NA|TRBV27|TRBJ1-2|NA
CASSPPEGYGYTF
TGTGCCAGCAGTCCCCCGGAAGGCTATGGCTACACCTTC
>NA|TRBV5-1|TRBJ2-3|TRBD2
CASSSGGAPDTQYF
TGCGCCAGCAGTAGCGGGGGGGCCCCAGATACGCAGTATTTT
>NA|TRBV29-1|TRBJ1-3|NA
CSVSGSSGNTIYF
TGCAGCGTATCGGGGTCCTCTGGAAACACCATATATTTT
>NA|TRBV2|TRBJ2-7|TRBD1
CASSAGQGVYEQYF
TGTGCCAGCAGTGCGGGACAGGGGGTCTACGAGCAGTACTTC
>NA|TRBV5-1|TRBJ2-7|NA
CASSLDLDWGLEQYF
TGCGCCAGCAGCTTGGATTTGGACTGGGGCCTCGAGCAGTACTTC
>few|TRBV6-5|TRBJ1-5|NA
CASRGRNSNQPQHF
TGTGCCAGCAGGGGGCGGAATAGCAATCAGCCCCAGCATTTT